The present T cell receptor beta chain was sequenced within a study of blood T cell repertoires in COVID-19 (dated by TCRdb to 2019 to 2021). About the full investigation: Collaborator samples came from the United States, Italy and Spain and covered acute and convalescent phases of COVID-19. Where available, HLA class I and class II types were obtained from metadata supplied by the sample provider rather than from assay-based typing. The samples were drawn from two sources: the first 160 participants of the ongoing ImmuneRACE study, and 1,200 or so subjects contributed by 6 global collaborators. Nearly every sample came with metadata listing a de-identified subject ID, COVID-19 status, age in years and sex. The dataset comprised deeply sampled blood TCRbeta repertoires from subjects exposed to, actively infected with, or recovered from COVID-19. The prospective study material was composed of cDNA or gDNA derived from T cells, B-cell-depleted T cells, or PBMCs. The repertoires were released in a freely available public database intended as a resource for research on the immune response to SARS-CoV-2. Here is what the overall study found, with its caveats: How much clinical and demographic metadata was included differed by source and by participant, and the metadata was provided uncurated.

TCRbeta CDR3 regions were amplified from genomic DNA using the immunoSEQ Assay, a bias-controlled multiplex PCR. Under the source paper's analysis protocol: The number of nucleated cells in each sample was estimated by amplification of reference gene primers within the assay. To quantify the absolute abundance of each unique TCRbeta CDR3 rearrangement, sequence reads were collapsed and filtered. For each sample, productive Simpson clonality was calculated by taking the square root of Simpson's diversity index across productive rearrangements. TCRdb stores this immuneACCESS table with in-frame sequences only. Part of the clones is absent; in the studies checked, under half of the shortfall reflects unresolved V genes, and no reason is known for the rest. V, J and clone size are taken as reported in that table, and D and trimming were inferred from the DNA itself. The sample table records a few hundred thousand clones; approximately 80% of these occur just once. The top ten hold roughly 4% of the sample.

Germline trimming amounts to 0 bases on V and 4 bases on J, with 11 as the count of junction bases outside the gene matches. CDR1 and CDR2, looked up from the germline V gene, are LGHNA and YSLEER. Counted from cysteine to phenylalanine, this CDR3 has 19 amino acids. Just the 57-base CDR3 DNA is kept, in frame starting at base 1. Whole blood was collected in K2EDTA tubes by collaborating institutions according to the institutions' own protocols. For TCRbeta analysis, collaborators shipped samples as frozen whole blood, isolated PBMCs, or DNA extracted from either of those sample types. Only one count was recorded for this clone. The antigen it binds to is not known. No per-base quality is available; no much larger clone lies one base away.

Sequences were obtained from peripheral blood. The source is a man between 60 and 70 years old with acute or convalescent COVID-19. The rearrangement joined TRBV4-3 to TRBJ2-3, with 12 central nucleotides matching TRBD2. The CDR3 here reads CASSQDGGLAGPRADTQYF. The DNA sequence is TGCGCCAGCAGCCAAGATGGGGGACTAGCGGGCCCTCGGGCAGATACGCAGTATTTT.